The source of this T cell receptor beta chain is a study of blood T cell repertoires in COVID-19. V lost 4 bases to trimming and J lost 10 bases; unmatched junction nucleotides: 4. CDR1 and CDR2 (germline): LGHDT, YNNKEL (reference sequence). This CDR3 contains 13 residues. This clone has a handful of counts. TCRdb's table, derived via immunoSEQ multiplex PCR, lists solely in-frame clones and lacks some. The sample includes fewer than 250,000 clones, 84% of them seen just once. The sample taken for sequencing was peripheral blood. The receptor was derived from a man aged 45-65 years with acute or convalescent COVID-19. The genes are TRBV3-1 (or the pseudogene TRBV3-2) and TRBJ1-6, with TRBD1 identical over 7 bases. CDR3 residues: CASSRQGESPLHF. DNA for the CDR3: TGTGCCAGCAGCCGTCAGGGGGAGTCACCCCTCCACTTT.